This T cell receptor (beta chain) originates from a study of cytomegalovirus exposure and HLA in healthy donors. Vbeta (60) and Jbeta (13) primers were used in the PCR. Repertoires were generated with immunoSEQ multiplex PCR, while TCRdb's copy carries only in-frame clones and drops some. The repertoire consists of some 220,000 clones, with approximately 90% occurring once and the leading ten covering about 1%. The TCR sequence derives from a woman in her late teens or twenties in good health and CMV-seronegative. Specimen: PBMCs.

CDR3 residues: CAWSVLREMEQYF. DNA of the CDR3: TGTGCCTGGAGTGTACTGCGGGAGATGGAGCAGTACTTC. The chain uses TRBV30 and TRBJ2-7; 7 bases align to TRBD2. This CDR3 has 13 residues. CDR1 is GTSNPN and CDR2 is SVGIG in the germline V gene (reference sequence). Trimming removed 0 bases from V and 7 bases from J; junction bases left unmatched: 6.